Listed below are T cell receptor beta chains from one sample, sequenced in a study of patients and donors after allogeneic stem cell transplantation. One entry per CDR3 protein, called by TCRdb with MiXCR from the RT-PCR reads. The sample lists roughly 880,000 distinct CDR3 sequences, about a sixth seen once, with 5% to 6.5% in the top ten. The source material was blood, either unsorted or a sorted T cell fraction (not recorded which). The receptors shown here come from a human donor who was either an allogeneic HSCT recipient or a stem cell or donor lymphocyte infusion donor (not recorded which). It is not recorded whose cells these are; they may come from a transplant donor. The CDR3 runs from the conserved cysteine through the conserved F or W. A D gene is named only where the DNA matches it firmly. The size entry is marked missing in some rows and otherwise reads once, few, many or a size class.

j_call	d_call	clone_size	v_call	cdr3_aa	cdr3_nt
TRBJ2-7	NA	few	TRBV11-2	CASSHPTGEQYF	TGTGCCAGCAGCCACCCTACCGGGGAGCAGTACTTC
TRBJ1-3	TRBD1	NA	TRBV10-3	CAILRDRGSGNTIYF	TGTGCCATACTACGGGACAGGGGATCAGGAAACACCATATATTTT
TRBJ1-1	NA	few	TRBV20-1	CSARGGSEGVAFF	TGCAGTGCTAGAGGCGGTAGTGAGGGTGTCGCTTTCTTT
TRBJ1-2	NA	NA	TRBV2	CASSGMDGYTF	TGTGCCAGCAGTGGAATGGATGGCTACACCTTC
TRBJ2-1	NA	NA	TRBV6-2/TRBV6-3	CASSYLGAYEQFF	TGTGCCAGCAGTTACTTGGGGGCCTATGAGCAGTTCTTC
TRBJ2-5	NA	NA	TRBV4-1	CASSQDLAGAGETQYF	TGCGCCAGCAGCCAAGATCTGGCGGGGGCAGGAGAGACCCAGTACTTC
TRBJ1-2	TRBD1	few	TRBV11-2	CASSPGTVTNGYTF	TGTGCCAGCAGCCCCGGGACAGTTACTAATGGCTACACCTTC
TRBJ2-7	NA	few	TRBV12-3/TRBV12-4	CASGPRGISYEQYF	TGTGCCAGCGGGCCTAGGGGAATCTCCTACGAGCAGTACTTC
TRBJ1-2	NA	many	TRBV12-3/TRBV12-4	CASSLRRTAYGYTF	TGTGCCAGCAGTTTAAGACGGACAGCTTATGGCTACACCTTC
TRBJ2-7	TRBD1	few	TRBV6-2/TRBV6-3	CASSNLGQKTYEQYF	TGTGCCAGCAGTAACCTGGGACAGAAGACCTACGAGCAGTACTTC
TRBJ2-5	NA	NA	TRBV29-1	CSVESLGPRETQYF	TGCAGCGTTGAATCCTTAGGCCCCCGGGAGACCCAGTACTTC
TRBJ1-1	NA	NA	TRBV6-5	CASSYLGLQGGMNTEAFF	TGTGCCAGCAGTTACCTAGGACTGCAGGGTGGGATGAACACTGAAGCTTTCTTT
TRBJ2-5	NA	few	TRBV5-1	CASSLVVPGHQETQYF	TGCGCCAGCAGCTTGGTAGTCCCCGGACACCAAGAGACCCAGTACTTC
TRBJ2-7	NA	NA	TRBV12-3/TRBV12-4	CAPPDTPYEQYF	TGTGCTCCCCCAGACACACCCTACGAGCAGTACTTC
TRBJ2-5	NA	few	TRBV5-1	CASSFGPQQETQYF	TGCGCCAGCAGCTTCGGGCCCCAACAAGAGACCCAGTACTTC
TRBJ2-1	NA	NA	TRBV2	CASMVGVASYNEQFF	TGTGCCAGCATGGTCGGGGTAGCGTCATACAATGAGCAGTTCTTC
TRBJ1-3	TRBD1	many	TRBV12-3/TRBV12-4	CASSLSGGSGNTIYF	TGTGCCAGCAGTCTCTCAGGGGGCTCTGGAAACACCATATATTTT
TRBJ2-1	NA	few	TRBV29-1	CSVVRNEQFF	TGCAGCGTTGTTAGGAATGAGCAGTTCTTC
TRBJ2-7	NA	NA	TRBV5-6	CASSLSSGTLYF	TGTGCCAGCAGCTTGAGTAGTGGGACCCTGTACTTC
TRBJ2-5	NA	few	TRBV7-2	CASSLGGRRYQETQYF	TGTGCCAGCAGCTTAGGTGGGCGGCGGTATCAAGAGACCCAGTACTTC
TRBJ2-7	TRBD2	NA	TRBV12-3/TRBV12-4	CASSLSGTSSYEQYF	TGTGCCAGCAGCCTAAGCGGGACTAGCTCCTACGAGCAGTACTTC
TRBJ2-1	TRBD1	few	TRBV7-3	CASSTSTGVNEQFF	TGTGCCAGCAGCACCTCGACAGGGGTGAATGAGCAGTTCTTC
TRBJ2-1	NA	many	TRBV6-2/TRBV6-3	CASSYEANEQFF	TGTGCCAGCAGTTACGAAGCTAATGAGCAGTTCTTC
TRBJ2-5	TRBD2	few	TRBV27	CASREGTSGRAVRETQYF	TGTGCCAGCAGGGAAGGGACTAGCGGGAGGGCCGTCAGGGAGACCCAGTACTTC
TRBJ2-4	TRBD1	many	TRBV20-1	CSALQGRKNIQYF	TGCAGTGCTTTACAGGGGCGCAAAAACATTCAGTACTTC
TRBJ1-1	NA	few	TRBV9	CASSPLRGQITEAFF	TGTGCCAGCAGCCCCCTCCGGGGGCAGATTACTGAAGCTTTCTTT
TRBJ2-3	NA	NA	TRBV29-1	CSVFREGGPTDTQYF	TGCAGCGTTTTCAGGGAAGGGGGGCCCACAGATACGCAGTATTTT
TRBJ2-6	NA	NA	TRBV12-3/TRBV12-4	CASSLAPGKWSGANVLTF	TGTGCCAGCAGTTTAGCGCCAGGAAAGTGGTCTGGGGCCAACGTCCTGACTTTC
TRBJ1-4	NA	NA	TRBV4-3	CASRPWTEAYEKLFF	TGCGCCAGCAGACCTTGGACAGAAGCTTATGAAAAACTGTTTTTT
TRBJ1-2	TRBD1	few	TRBV4-2	CASSQEGRGNGYTF	TGTGCCAGCAGCCAAGAAGGCAGGGGGAATGGCTACACCTTC
TRBJ1-5	NA	few	TRBV4-2	CASSQTPGVQPQHF	TGTGCCAGCAGCCAGACGCCCGGGGTTCAGCCCCAGCATTTT
TRBJ1-2	NA	few	TRBV20-1	CSARGSNGRHTF	TGCAGTGCTAGAGGCTCGAATGGTCGGCACACCTTC
TRBJ2-1	TRBD1	NA	TRBV11-2	CASSRGQVSNEQFF	TGTGCCAGCAGCCGAGGACAGGTCAGCAATGAGCAGTTCTTC
TRBJ2-7	NA	many	TRBV5-1	CASSLELVGTNSYEQYF	TGCGCCAGCAGCTTGGAGCTAGTGGGGACAAACTCCTACGAGCAGTACTTC
TRBJ2-2	TRBD2	few	TRBV12-3/TRBV12-4	CASIPFGTSGTPGELFF	TGTGCCAGCATACCATTCGGGACTAGCGGTACGCCCGGGGAGCTGTTTTTT
TRBJ2-4	NA	NA	TRBV30	CAWSAEKGQNIQYF	TGTGCCTGGAGTGCCGAAAAGGGCCAAAACATTCAGTACTTC
TRBJ2-7	NA	few	TRBV5-5	CASSLEGDSYEQYF	TGTGCCAGCAGCTTGGAGGGAGACTCCTACGAGCAGTACTTC
TRBJ2-7	NA	many	TRBV12-3/TRBV12-4	CASSFGAGFSYEQYF	TGTGCCAGCAGTTTTGGGGCGGGGTTCTCCTACGAGCAGTACTTC
TRBJ2-3	NA	few	TRBV27	CASSFRSPPDTQYF	TGTGCCAGCAGTTTTAGAAGCCCCCCCGATACGCAGTATTTT
TRBJ2-4	NA	NA	TRBV4-1	CASSQLTLAKNIQYF	TGCGCCAGCAGCCAATTGACTTTAGCCAAAAACATTCAGTACTTC
TRBJ2-7	TRBD2	few	TRBV12-3/TRBV12-4	CASRYSGGASEQYF	TGTGCCAGCAGATATAGCGGGGGGGCATCCGAGCAGTACTTC
TRBJ2-7	NA	few	TRBV27	CASSAFMGPTYEQYF	TGTGCCAGCAGTGCCTTTATGGGCCCCACCTACGAGCAGTACTTC
TRBJ1-2	NA	NA	TRBV5-6	CASSSLREGSGYTF	TGTGCCAGCAGCTCCCTTCGTGAGGGAAGTGGCTACACCTTC
TRBJ1-1	NA	NA	TRBV5-1	CASSQRGFDTEAFF	TGCGCCAGCAGCCAAAGGGGTTTTGACACTGAAGCTTTCTTT
TRBJ2-5	TRBD1	NA	TRBV20-1	CSATPGTVAQETQYF	TGCAGTGCTACCCCCGGGACAGTAGCCCAAGAGACCCAGTACTTC
TRBJ2-2	NA	NA	TRBV30	CAWSSARGGELFF	TGTGCCTGGAGTTCCGCCCGGGGCGGGGAGCTGTTTTTT
TRBJ2-5	NA	few	TRBV18	CASSPLRVGETQYF	TGTGCCAGCTCACCCCTCAGGGTCGGGGAGACCCAGTACTTC